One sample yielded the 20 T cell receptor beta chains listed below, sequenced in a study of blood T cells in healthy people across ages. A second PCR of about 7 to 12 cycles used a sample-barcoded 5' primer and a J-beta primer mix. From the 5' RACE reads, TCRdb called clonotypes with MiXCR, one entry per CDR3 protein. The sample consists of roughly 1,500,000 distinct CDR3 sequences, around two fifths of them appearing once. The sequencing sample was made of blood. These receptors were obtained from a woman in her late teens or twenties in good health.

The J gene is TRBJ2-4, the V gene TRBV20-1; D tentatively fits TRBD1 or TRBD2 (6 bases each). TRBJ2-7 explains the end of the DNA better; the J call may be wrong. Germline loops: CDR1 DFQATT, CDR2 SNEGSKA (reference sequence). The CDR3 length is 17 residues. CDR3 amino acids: CSARCEGGGKVGYEQYF. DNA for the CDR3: TGCAGTGCTAGATGTGAAGGGGGAGGTAAAGTCGGTTACGAGCAGTACTTC.

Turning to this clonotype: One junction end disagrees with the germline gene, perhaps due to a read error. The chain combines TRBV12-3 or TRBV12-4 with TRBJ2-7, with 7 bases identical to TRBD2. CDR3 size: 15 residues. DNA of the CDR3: TGTGTCAGCAGTTTAGGACGGGGGGAAGCCTACGAGCAGTACTTC. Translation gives CVSSLGRGEAYEQYF.

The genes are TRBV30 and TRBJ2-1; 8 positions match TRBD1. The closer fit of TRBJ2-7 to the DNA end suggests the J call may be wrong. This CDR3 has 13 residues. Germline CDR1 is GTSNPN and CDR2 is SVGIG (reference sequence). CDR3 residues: CAWTGGSYNEQYF. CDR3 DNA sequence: TGTGCCTGGACAGGGGGCTCCTACAATGAGCAGTACTTC.

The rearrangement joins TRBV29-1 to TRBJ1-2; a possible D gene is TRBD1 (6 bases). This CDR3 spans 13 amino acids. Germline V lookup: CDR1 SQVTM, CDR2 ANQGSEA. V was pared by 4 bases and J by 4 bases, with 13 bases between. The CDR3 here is CSVVSGASYGYTF. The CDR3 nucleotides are TGCAGCGTTGTTTCGGGGGCCTCCTATGGCTACACCTTC.

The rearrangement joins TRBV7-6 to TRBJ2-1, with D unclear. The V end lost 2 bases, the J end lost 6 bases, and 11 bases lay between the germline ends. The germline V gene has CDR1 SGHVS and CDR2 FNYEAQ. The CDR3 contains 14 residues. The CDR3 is CASSLQGAGNEQFF. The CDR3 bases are TGTGCCAGCAGCTTACAAGGAGCAGGCAATGAGCAGTTCTTC. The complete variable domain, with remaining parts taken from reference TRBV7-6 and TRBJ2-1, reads GAGVSQSPRYKVTKRGQDVALRCDPISGHVSLYWYRQALGQGPEFLTYFNYEAQQDKSGLPNDRFSAERPEGSISTLTIQRTEQRDSAMYRCASSLQGAGNEQFFGPGTRLTVL.

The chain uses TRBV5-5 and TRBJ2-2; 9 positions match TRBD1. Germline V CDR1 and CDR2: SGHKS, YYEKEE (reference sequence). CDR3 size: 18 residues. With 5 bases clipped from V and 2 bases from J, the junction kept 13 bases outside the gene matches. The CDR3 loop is CASSLPLLGQGNTGELFF. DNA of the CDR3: TGTGCCAGCAGTCTCCCTCTTTTGGGACAGGGTAACACCGGGGAGCTGTTTTTT.

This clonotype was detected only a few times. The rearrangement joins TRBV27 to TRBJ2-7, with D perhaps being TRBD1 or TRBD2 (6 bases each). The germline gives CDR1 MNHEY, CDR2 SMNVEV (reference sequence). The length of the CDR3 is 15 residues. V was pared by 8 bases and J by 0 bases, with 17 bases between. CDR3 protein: CASGEDRVSSYEQYF. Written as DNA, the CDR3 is TGTGCCAGCGGGGAGGACAGAGTCAGCTCCTACGAGCAGTACTTC.

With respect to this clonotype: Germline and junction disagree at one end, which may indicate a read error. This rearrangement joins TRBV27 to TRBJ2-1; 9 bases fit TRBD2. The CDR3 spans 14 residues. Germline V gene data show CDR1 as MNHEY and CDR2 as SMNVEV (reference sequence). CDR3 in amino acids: CASSTSGSYSEQFF. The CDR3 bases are TGTGCCAGCAGTACTAGCGGGTCCTACAGTGAGCAGTTCTTC.

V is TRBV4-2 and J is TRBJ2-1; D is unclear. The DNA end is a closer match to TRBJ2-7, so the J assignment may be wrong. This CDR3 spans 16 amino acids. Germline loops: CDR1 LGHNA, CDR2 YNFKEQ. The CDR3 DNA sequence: TGTGCCAGCAGCCAAGAGAGCCTAAGCTCCTACAATGAGCAGTACTTC. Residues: CASSQESLSSYNEQYF.

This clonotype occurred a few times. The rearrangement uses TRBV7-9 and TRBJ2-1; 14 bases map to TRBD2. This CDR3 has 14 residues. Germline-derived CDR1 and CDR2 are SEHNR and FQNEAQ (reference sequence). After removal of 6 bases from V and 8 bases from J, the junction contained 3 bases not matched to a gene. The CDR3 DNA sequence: TGTGCCAGCAGGGGACTAGCGGGAGCCCATGAGCAGTTCTTC. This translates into CASRGLAGAHEQFF.

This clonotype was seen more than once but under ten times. The CDR3 is CASSKEGGVATEAFF. The CDR3 nucleotides read TGTGCCAGCAGCAAAGAGGGTGGGGTGGCCACTGAAGCTTTCTTT. The chain carries TRBV6-5 and TRBJ1-1; no definite D call. This CDR3 contains 15 residues. The germline V gene encodes CDR1 MNHEY and CDR2 SVGAGI. Trimming stripped 6 bases from V and 4 bases from J, with 18 bases between.

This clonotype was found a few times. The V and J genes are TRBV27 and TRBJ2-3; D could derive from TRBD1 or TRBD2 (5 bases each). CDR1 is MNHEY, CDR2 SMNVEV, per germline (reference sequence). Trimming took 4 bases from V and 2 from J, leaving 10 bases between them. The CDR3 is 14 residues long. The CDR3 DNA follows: TGTGCCAGCAGTTATGGGGGAATCACAGATACGCAGTATTTT. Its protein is CASSYGGITDTQYF.

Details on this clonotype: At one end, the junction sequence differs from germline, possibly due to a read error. This CDR3 reads CSARDLTGGVNEQCF. CDR3 sequence (DNA): TGCAGTGCTAGAGATCTGACGGGAGGCGTGAATGAGCAGTGCTTC. The chain has TRBV20-1 and TRBJ2-1; 7 bases line up with TRBD2. The CDR3 spans 15 residues. Germline V lookup: CDR1 DFQATT, CDR2 SNEGSKA (reference sequence).

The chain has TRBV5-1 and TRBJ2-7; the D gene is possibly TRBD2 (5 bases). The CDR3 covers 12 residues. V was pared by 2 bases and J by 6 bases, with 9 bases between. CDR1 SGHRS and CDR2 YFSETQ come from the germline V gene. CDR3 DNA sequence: TGCGCCAGCAGCTTTCTCGAGGGCGAGCAGTACTTC. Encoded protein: CASSFLEGEQYF.

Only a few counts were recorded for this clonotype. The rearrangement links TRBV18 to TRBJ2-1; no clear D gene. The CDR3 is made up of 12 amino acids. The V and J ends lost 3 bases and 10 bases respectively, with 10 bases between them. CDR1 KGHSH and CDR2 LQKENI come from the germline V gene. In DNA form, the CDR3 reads TGTGCCAGCTCACCGGCCTCGAGGGAGCAGTTCTTC. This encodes CASSPASREQFF.

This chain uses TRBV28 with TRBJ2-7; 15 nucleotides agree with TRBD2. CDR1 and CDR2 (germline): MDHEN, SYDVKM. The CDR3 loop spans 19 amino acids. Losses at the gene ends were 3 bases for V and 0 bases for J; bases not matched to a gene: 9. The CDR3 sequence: CASSFRTSGGALGSYEQYF. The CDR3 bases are TGTGCCAGCAGTTTCCGGACTAGCGGGGGGGCCCTTGGCTCCTACGAGCAGTACTTC.

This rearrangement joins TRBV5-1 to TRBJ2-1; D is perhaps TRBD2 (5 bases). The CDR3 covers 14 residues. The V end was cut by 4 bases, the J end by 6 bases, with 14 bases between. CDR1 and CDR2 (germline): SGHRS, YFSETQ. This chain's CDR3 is CASSRRGTINEQFF. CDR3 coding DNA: TGCGCCAGCAGCAGACGGGGAACGATCAATGAGCAGTTCTTC.

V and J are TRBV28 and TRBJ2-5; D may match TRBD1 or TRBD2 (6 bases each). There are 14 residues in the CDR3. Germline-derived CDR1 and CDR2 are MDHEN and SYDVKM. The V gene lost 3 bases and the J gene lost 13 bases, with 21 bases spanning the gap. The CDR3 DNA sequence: TGTGCCAGCAGTTTCGGTGGTTTGTACGGGGGCCGGTACTTC. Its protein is CASSFGGLYGGRYF.

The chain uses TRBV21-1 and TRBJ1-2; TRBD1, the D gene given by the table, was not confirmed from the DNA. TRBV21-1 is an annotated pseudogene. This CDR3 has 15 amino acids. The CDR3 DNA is TGTGCCGGGATTGGGGGCGGGACTGATTATTATGGCTACACCTTC. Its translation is CAGIGGGTDYYGYTF.

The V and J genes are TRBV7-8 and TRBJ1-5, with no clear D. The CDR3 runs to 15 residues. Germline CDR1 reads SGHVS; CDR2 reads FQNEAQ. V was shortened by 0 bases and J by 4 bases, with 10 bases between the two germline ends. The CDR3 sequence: CASSLAGPRNQPQHF. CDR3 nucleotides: TGTGCCAGCAGCTTAGCAGGACCCAGGAATCAGCCCCAGCATTTT.